The TCR beta chain under discussion was sequenced for a study of blood T cell repertoires in COVID-19. Study-wide context: Acute-phase and convalescent COVID-19 samples originated in the United States, Italy and Spain. The analysed material was cDNA or gDNA that came from T cells, B-cell-depleted T cells, or PBMCs.

A Seattle source enrolled patients during active infection and followed them longitudinally. In the original processing: The authors estimated nucleated cell counts from reference gene primer amplification. Sequencing was performed with immunoSEQ multiplex PCR; in TCRdb, only in-frame clones are kept and a portion is missing. The V and J calls and the clone size are those of that table, but D and trimming were determined from the DNA. In the table there are hundreds of thousands of clones, approximately 88% of which are singletons. After removal of 5 bases from V and 3 bases from J, the junction contained 9 bases not matched to a gene. This CDR3 region has 17 residues. Looked up from germline, CDR1 is SGHNT and CDR2 is YENEEA.

The source of this sequence is a woman aged 25-40 years with COVID-19, enrolled during active disease. What was sequenced was peripheral blood. The V gene is TRBV11-3, the J gene TRBJ2-2; 10 bases map to TRBD1. The CDR3 loop reads CASSPGDRGQDTGELFF. The CDR3, as DNA: TGTGCCAGCAGCCCGGGGGACAGGGGTCAGGACACCGGGGAGCTGTTTTTT. Full variable domain (missing parts from reference TRBV11-3 and TRBJ2-2): EAGVVQSPRYKIIEKKQPVAFWCNPISGHNTLYWYLQNLGQGPELLIRYENEEAVDDSQLPKDRFSAERLKGVDSTLKIQPAELGDSAVYLCASSPGDRGQDTGELFFGEGSRLTVL.